The T cell receptor beta chain described here comes from a study of T cell repertoires in cytomegalovirus infection. Study details: Well-studied HLA-B-restricted CMV epitopes were used in the study alongside recently identified HLA-C-restricted ones. It was the public TCR beta signatures that indicated both CMV infection and matching HLA type.

TCRdb re-derived calls from the reads in MiXCR, one entry per CDR3 protein. The sample holds around 78,000 distinct CDR3 sequences, 20% to 30% seen once. General study results and limits: HLA-C-restricted CMV clonotypes gave the most frequent clonotype in two of eight donors. Public TCR beta family frequency separated CMV-and-HLA carriers, including in an independent cohort.

A word on this clonotype: Its target is not known.

Specimen: CD8+ T cells from cultured PBMCs, collected from culture after CMV antigen stimulation. The sequence was collected from a human donor in good health (CMV status not recorded). Some clones in this sample may be carry-over from other donors' samples.

The CDR3, as DNA: TGCGCCAGCAGCCAAGATAATGGAGGGAACACCGGGGAGCTGTTTTTT. Its translation is CASSQDNGGNTGELFF. The chain joins TRBV4-3 to TRBJ2-2; D perhaps matches TRBD2 (5 bases). The germline V gene encodes CDR1 LGHNA and CDR2 YSLEER. Trimming took off 0 bases at V and 1 base at J, with 9 bases between the two ends. CDR3 size: 16 residues.